Here is one TCR beta chain with its context. Its antigen is as yet unknown. The data belong to a study of T cells after posttransplantation cyclophosphamide. Study results and limitations: Later blood repertoires were often dominated by clones from the donor CD8+ memory compartment.

The CDR3 has 11 amino acids. V gave up 1 base and J gave up 11 bases, with 8 bases separating them. The V gene's germline CDR1 is MGHRA and CDR2 YSYEKL. Controls had myeloablative marrow grafts with methotrexate and calcineurin inhibitor, sampled at 1 year. This table comes from immunoSEQ multiplex PCR, and its TCRdb copy is limited to in-frame clones, with some not included. The sample has roughly 21,000 clones, 80% to 90% seen once. Here the sequenced sample was PBMCs, taken approximately 360 days after allogeneic stem cell transplant with calcineurin inhibitor and methotrexate. The receptor was isolated from a female patient in her 30s who received an allogeneic stem cell transplant from an unrelated donor, was CMV-positive, and had acute and chronic GVHD. Some T cells may be the graft donor's. This chain uses TRBV4-1 with TRBJ1-1; no definite D call. CDR3 sequence reads: CASSQAGSAFF. The CDR3 DNA reads as TGCGCCAGCAGCCAAGCGGGATCGGCTTTCTTT.